These 32 T cell receptor beta chains came from one sample sequenced in a study of the immune and genomic landscape of osteosarcoma. Primary, local recurrence and metastasis osteosarcoma tumors were taken after treatment from poor-prognosis patients. Sequencing was performed with immunoSEQ multiplex PCR; in TCRdb, only in-frame clones are kept and a portion is missing. The data contain about 10,000 clones, around 71% of them singletons. Sequencing input: osteosarcoma tumor tissue from the lung. The source is a human donor with osteosarcoma.

The V gene is TRBV11-2, the J gene TRBJ2-7; D may be TRBD1 or TRBD2 (5 bases each). Germline V gene sequence: CDR1 SGHAT, CDR2 FQNNGV. The CDR3 extends over 16 amino acids. V lost 3 bases to trimming and J lost 2 bases, with 17 bases between them. The CDR3 loop reads CASSFTREQNPYEQYF. CDR3 DNA: TGTGCCAGCAGCTTTACCAGGGAGCAAAATCCCTACGAGCAGTACTTC.

This clone was detected once. The chain couples TRBV9 to TRBJ2-5, with D unresolved. The V and J ends lost 4 bases and 0 bases respectively, with 16 bases between them. The CDR3 has 16 amino acids. Germline V gene lookup returns CDR1 SGDLS and CDR2 YYNGEE. CDR3 sequence reads: CASSPAPDPYQETQYF. The CDR3 DNA follows: TGTGCCAGCAGCCCAGCCCCGGACCCGTACCAAGAGACCCAGTACTTC. The full variable domain, rest sourced from reference TRBV9 and TRBJ2-5, is DSGVTQTPKHLITATGQRVTLRCSPRSGDLSVYWYQQSLDQGLQFLIQYYNGEERAKGNILERFSAQQFPDLHSELNLSSLELGDSALYFCASSPAPDPYQETQYFGPGTRLLVL.

This clone was observed a handful of times. The J gene is TRBJ2-2, the V gene TRBV2; D perhaps matches TRBD2 (5 bases). The germline gives CDR1 SNHLY, CDR2 FYNNEI. Deletions cut 8 bases from V and 4 bases from J, with 20 bases between. The CDR3 has 16 amino acids. The CDR3, as DNA: TGTGCCAGCCAGTTAGGACTCCCCAGAGGCACCGGGGAGCTGTTTTTT. This gives the protein CASQLGLPRGTGELFF.

This clone came up once. The chain uses TRBV28 and TRBJ2-1, with D perhaps TRBD1 (6 bases). The CDR3 runs to 14 residues. From germline, CDR1 is MDHEN and CDR2 SYDVKM. V shed 3 bases and J shed 7 bases, with 13 bases lying between them. The CDR3 region is CASSFVTGWNEQFF. The CDR3 coding sequence is TGTGCCAGCAGTTTCGTAACAGGGTGGAATGAGCAGTTCTTC.

This chain connects TRBV30 to TRBJ1-2; the D gene is possibly TRBD1 (6 bases). This CDR3 comprises 13 residues. Germline values: CDR1 GTSNPN, CDR2 SVGIG (reference sequence). V was clipped by 5 bases and J by 0 bases, with 10 bases between them. Here the CDR3 DNA reads TGTGCCTGGGGACAGAATACTAACTATGGCTACACCTTC. It is translated as CAWGQNTNYGYTF. The full variable domain, rest sourced from reference TRBV30 and TRBJ1-2, is SQTIHQWPATLVQPVGSPLSLECTVEGTSNPNLYWYRQAAGRGLQLLFYSVGIGQISSEVPQNLSASRPQDRQFILSSKKLLLSDSGFYLCAWGQNTNYGYTFGSGTRLTVV.

Here the CDR3 reads CASSVTGEGQPQHF. CDR3 nucleotide sequence: TGTGCCAGCAGCGTGACAGGGGAAGGTCAGCCCCAGCATTTT. The V call is TRBV7-8, the J call TRBJ1-5, with 8 bases identical to TRBD1. The V gene end was trimmed by 5 bases and the J gene end by 6 bases; junction bases not matched to a gene: 6. CDR1 is SGHVS, CDR2 FQNEAQ, per germline. This CDR3 is built from 14 residues.

The V and J genes are TRBV13 and TRBJ1-1, with a tentative D call TRBD1 (5 bases). The CDR3 has 13 residues. Per the germline V gene, CDR1 is PRHDT and CDR2 is FYEKMQ (reference sequence). Trimming left V 4 bases short and J 1 base short, with 7 bases between. The CDR3 DNA reads as TGTGCCAGCAGCTCTACAGGGAACACTGAAGCTTTCTTT. Translating it yields CASSSTGNTEAFF.

This rearrangement joins TRBV7-9 to TRBJ2-5, with TRBD1 matching 8 bases. Per the germline V gene, CDR1 is SEHNR and CDR2 is FQNEAQ (reference sequence). This CDR3 comprises 15 residues. Unmatched junction bases numbered 5, after V lost 3 bases and J lost 2 bases. CDR3: CASSFLQGAQETQYF. The CDR3 coding sequence is TGTGCCAGCAGCTTTCTTCAGGGGGCTCAAGAGACCCAGTACTTC.

V gene TRBV19 combines with J gene TRBJ2-2; 8 bases agree with TRBD2. The CDR3 extends over 15 amino acids. Germline trimming cut 1 base from V and 5 bases from J; bases unmatched to any gene: 3. The germline V gene encodes CDR1 LNHDA and CDR2 SQIVND (reference sequence). CDR3 protein: CASSIGAGVTGELFF. CDR3 DNA sequence: TGTGCCAGTAGTATAGGAGCGGGAGTTACCGGGGAGCTGTTTTTT.

The chain uses TRBV19 and TRBJ1-1; weak D call: TRBD1 (5 bases). CDR3 size: 17 residues. V was trimmed by 3 bases and J by 3 bases, leaving 20 bases between them. Germline CDR1 reads LNHDA; CDR2 reads SQIVND (reference sequence). This CDR3 reads CASSISLGRRGDTEAFF. The DNA for the CDR3 is TGTGCCAGTAGTATCTCTCTCGGCCGGAGGGGAGACACTGAAGCTTTCTTT.

The chain links TRBV6-5 to TRBJ2-5; 12 bases map to TRBD1. Judging by the DNA end, TRBJ2-7 fits better; the J call may be wrong. Germline lookup yields CDR1 MNHEY and CDR2 SVGAGI. The CDR3 extends over 16 amino acids. Here the CDR3 reads CASSYSAGTGGNEQYF. CDR3 nucleotides: TGTGCCAGCAGTTACTCCGCCGGGACAGGGGGCAACGAGCAGTACTTC.

Only a few counts were recorded for this clone. The gene calls are TRBV10-3 and TRBJ2-5; tentative D call: TRBD2 (6 bases). This CDR3 is built from 13 residues. Trimming left V 6 bases short and J 5 bases short, with 13 bases between. The germline V gene has CDR1 ENHRY and CDR2 SYGVKD. CDR3 in amino acids: CAISGGLGETQYF. CDR3 DNA sequence: TGTGCCATCAGCGGAGGGCTCGGGGAGACCCAGTACTTC.

The chain has TRBV18 and TRBJ1-3; D unresolved. CDR1 and CDR2 from the germline V gene are KGHSH and LQKENI. Trimming pared 3 bases from V and 0 bases from J, leaving 9 bases between. The CDR3 is 15 amino acids. CDR3 amino acids: CASSPAFDSGNTIYF. The CDR3 DNA reads TGTGCCAGCTCACCGGCCTTTGACTCTGGAAACACCATATATTTT.

This clone was found a few times. The V call is TRBV5-1, the J call TRBJ2-7, with TRBD1 matching 7 bases. The V gene's germline CDR1 is SGHRS and CDR2 YFSETQ. The CDR3 has 15 amino acids. The V segment lost 1 base and the J segment 2 bases; nucleotides outside the gene matches: 6. CDR3 protein: CASSLTGDPTYEQYF. As DNA, the CDR3 is TGCGCCAGCAGCTTGACAGGGGACCCTACCTACGAGCAGTACTTC.

This clone was seen a few times. The rearrangement joins TRBV11-2 to TRBJ2-7; D possibly corresponds to TRBD2 (6 bases). V lost 5 bases, J lost 4 bases, and 18 bases lay in between. This CDR3 spans 15 amino acids. Germline V gene lookup returns CDR1 SGHAT and CDR2 FQNNGV. CDR3 coding DNA: TGTGCCAGCAGCCCTACGCCGGGAGTAAGGTACGAGCAGTACTTC. Encoded protein: CASSPTPGVRYEQYF.

This clone was counted between two and nine times. V gene TRBV2 combines with J gene TRBJ2-7; D possibly corresponds to TRBD2 (6 bases). The CDR3 consists of 13 residues. V was trimmed by 8 bases and J by 2 bases, leaving 13 bases between them. Per the germline V gene, CDR1 is SNHLY and CDR2 is FYNNEI. The CDR3 sequence is CASRDGGTYEQYF. The CDR3 region has the DNA TGTGCCAGCCGAGACGGCGGGACCTACGAGCAGTACTTC.

This clone was counted only a few times. This chain links TRBV9 with TRBJ1-2, with D tentatively TRBD1 (6 bases). From germline, CDR1 is SGDLS and CDR2 YYNGEE. The CDR3 is 15 amino acids. Deletions cut 3 bases from V and 2 bases from J, with 14 bases between. The CDR3 spells CASSAAPGANYGYTF. Written as DNA, the CDR3 is TGTGCCAGCAGCGCCGCGCCAGGGGCGAACTATGGCTACACCTTC.

The V gene is TRBV7-9, the J gene TRBJ1-3; 8 nucleotides agree with TRBD1. The germline V gene has CDR1 SEHNR and CDR2 FQNEAQ (reference sequence). The CDR3 sequence is 15 residues long. The ends lost 4 bases at V and 2 bases at J; junction bases unmatched: 4. The chain's CDR3 is CASSSQGGPGNTIYF. The CDR3 DNA follows: TGTGCCAGCAGCTCACAGGGGGGACCTGGAAACACCATATATTTT.

The rearrangement uses TRBV27 and TRBJ2-1; the match to TRBD2 covers 11 bases. The CDR3 spans 15 residues. The V and J ends lost 4 bases and 8 bases, in that order; junction bases with no gene match: 7. Germline CDR1 MNHEY, CDR2 SMNVEV (reference sequence). The CDR3 coding sequence is TGTGCCAGCAGTTCGCTAGCGGGAGGACTCGATGAGCAGTTCTTC. Translated: CASSSLAGGLDEQFF.

The chain recombines TRBV6-5 with TRBJ2-7; a weak D match, TRBD2 (5 bases). CDR1 MNHEY and CDR2 SVGAGI come from the germline V gene. This CDR3 is 16 amino acids long. Trimming took 4 bases from V and 1 from J, leaving 17 bases between them. CDR3 loop: CASSFRRTPPSYEQYF. The CDR3 nucleotides read TGTGCCAGCAGTTTTCGCCGGACTCCTCCTTCCTACGAGCAGTACTTC.

The V call is TRBV19, the J call TRBJ2-1; D is perhaps TRBD1 or TRBD2 (5 bases each). Deletions cut 5 bases from V and 0 bases from J, with 14 bases between. The CDR3 is made up of 16 amino acids. CDR1 LNHDA and CDR2 SQIVND come from the germline V gene (reference sequence). Here the CDR3 DNA reads TGTGCCAGTAGTTCCGGGACGGATAGCTCCTACAATGAGCAGTTCTTC. This sequence encodes CASSSGTDSSYNEQFF.

The J gene is TRBJ1-1, the V gene TRBV6-5; no reliable D call. This CDR3 has 12 amino acids. Per germline, CDR1 MNHEY and CDR2 SVGAGI. V was shortened by 2 bases and J by 7 bases, with 8 bases between the two germline ends. The CDR3 region is CASSYPWGEAFF. CDR3 sequence (DNA): TGTGCCAGCAGTTACCCATGGGGTGAAGCTTTCTTT.

The chain carries TRBV2 and TRBJ2-5, with D possibly being TRBD2 (6 bases). V was shortened by 2 bases and J by 2 bases, with 12 bases between the two germline ends. CDR1 is SNHLY and CDR2 is FYNNEI in the germline V gene. This CDR3 region has 15 residues. CDR3: CASSELGGAQETQYF. CDR3 nucleotide sequence: TGTGCCAGCAGTGAATTAGGAGGGGCTCAAGAGACCCAGTACTTC.

In DNA form, the CDR3 reads TGTGCCAGCAGTTATCTCCGGGACAGGGCTGGCTACACCTTC. Residues: CASSYLRDRAGYTF. The chain recombines TRBV6-1 with TRBJ1-2; 9 nucleotides match TRBD1. This CDR3 comprises 14 residues. CDR1 is MNHNS and CDR2 is SASEGT in the germline V gene. Trimming removed 5 bases from V and 7 bases from J; junction bases left unmatched: 8.

This clone was observed once. The V and J genes are TRBV28 and TRBJ1-2; D is perhaps TRBD1 (6 bases). CDR1 MDHEN and CDR2 SYDVKM come from the germline V gene. V shed 6 bases and J shed 8 bases, with 28 bases lying between them. The CDR3 covers 17 residues. CDR3 in DNA: TGTGCCAGCAGCCTAAGACAGGTCGACGGTCTCGTGGGGGGCTACACCTTC. It specifies CASSLRQVDGLVGGYTF.

This chain joins TRBV2 and TRBJ2-5, with D perhaps matching TRBD2 (6 bases). The J call may be faulty, since TRBJ2-7 better matches the DNA end. Germline V CDR1 and CDR2: SNHLY, FYNNEI. The CDR3 totals 13 residues. CDR3 in DNA: TGTGCCAGCTCTGGGACTGGGACCTACGAGCAGTACTTC. It is translated as CASSGTGTYEQYF.

The rearrangement links TRBV6-1 to TRBJ2-6; D is unclear. Trimming stripped 1 base from V and 0 bases from J, with 4 bases between. Germline V gene lookup returns CDR1 MNHNS and CDR2 SASEGT. The CDR3 is 15 amino acids. This CDR3 reads CASSEDSSGANVLTF. The DNA for the CDR3 is TGTGCCAGCAGTGAAGACAGCTCTGGGGCCAACGTCCTGACTTTC.

This chain uses TRBV29-1 with TRBJ1-2; no firm D call. This CDR3 comprises 12 residues. The germline V and J ends were trimmed by 4 bases and 2 bases, with 8 bases remaining between them. Germline V gene data show CDR1 as SQVTM and CDR2 as ANQGSEA. CDR3 protein: CSVAVDNYGYTF. CDR3 nucleotide sequence: TGCAGCGTTGCGGTCGACAACTATGGCTACACCTTC.

The rearrangement joins TRBV30 to TRBJ2-7, with D maybe TRBD1 (5 bases). The CDR3 contains 13 residues. Germline lookup yields CDR1 GTSNPN and CDR2 SVGIG (reference sequence). V was trimmed by 4 bases and J by 1 base, leaving 11 bases between them. In nucleotides, the CDR3 is TGTGCCTGGATGGGGAAGGGGTCCTACGAGCAGTACTTC. Encoded protein: CAWMGKGSYEQYF.

This sequence joins TRBV11-2 and TRBJ2-5; tentative D call: TRBD2 (6 bases). TRBJ2-7 explains the end of the DNA better; the J call may be wrong. The CDR3 is made up of 15 amino acids. The germline gives CDR1 SGHAT, CDR2 FQNNGV. CDR3 loop: CASSPTPGVRYEQYF. In DNA form, the CDR3 reads TGTGCCAGCAGCCCTACGCCGGGAGTAAGGTACGAGCAGTACTTC.

This clone was observed a handful of times. This rearrangement joins TRBV2 to TRBJ2-7, with 12 bases aligning to TRBD1. V shed 4 bases, J shed 7 bases, and the junction held 11 bases outside the gene matches. The germline V gene encodes CDR1 SNHLY and CDR2 FYNNEI. This CDR3 contains 16 residues. Here the CDR3 reads CASSVPEGQGAREQYF. CDR3 nucleotides: TGTGCCAGCAGTGTTCCCGAGGGACAGGGGGCGCGGGAGCAGTACTTC.

The chain employs TRBV10-3 and TRBJ2-5; perhaps TRBD2 as D (5 bases). Trimming removed 8 bases at V and 0 bases at J, with 16 bases between. CDR3 length equals 15 residues. Germline CDR1 reads ENHRY; CDR2 reads SYGVKD. CDR3 residues: CAIGLGSSHQETQYF. DNA for the CDR3: TGTGCCATCGGGTTGGGCTCTAGCCACCAAGAGACCCAGTACTTC.